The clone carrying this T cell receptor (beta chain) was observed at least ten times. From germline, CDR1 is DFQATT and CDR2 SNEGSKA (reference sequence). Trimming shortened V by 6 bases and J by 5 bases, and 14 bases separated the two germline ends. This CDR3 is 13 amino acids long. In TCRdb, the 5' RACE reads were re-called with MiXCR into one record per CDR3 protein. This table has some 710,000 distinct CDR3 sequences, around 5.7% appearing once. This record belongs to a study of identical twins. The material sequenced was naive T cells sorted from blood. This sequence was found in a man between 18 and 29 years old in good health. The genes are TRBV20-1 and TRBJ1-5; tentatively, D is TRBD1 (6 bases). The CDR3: CSARRGTDQPQHF. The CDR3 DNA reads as TGCAGTGCCCGGAGGGGGACGGATCAGCCCCAGCATTTT.